This TCR beta chain was documented in a study of T cell repertoires in cytomegalovirus infection. In the study overall: CMV infection plus the matching HLA type was flagged by public TCR beta signatures. General study points: The ex vivo response showed dominance by HLA-C-restricted CMV-specific TCR beta clonotypes.

Germline values: CDR1 DFQATT, CDR2 SNEGSKA (reference sequence). Deletions cut 5 bases from V and 4 bases from J, with 11 bases between. The CDR3 loop spans 12 amino acids. This clonotype has ten or more counts. Its antigen remains unidentified. TCRdb re-called the reads with MiXCR, one entry per CDR3 protein. Counted here are 310,000 or so distinct CDR3 sequences, about 9.1% occurring once; the ten biggest clones make up approximately 2.3%. The specimen was PBMCs. The TCR comes from a human donor in good health (CMV status not recorded). Some clones in this sample may be carry-over from other donors' samples. This chain connects TRBV20-1 to TRBJ1-2; TRBD1 might be the D (5 bases). Here the CDR3 DNA reads TGCAGTGCTTCGGACACCGTCTATGGCTACACCTTC. It is translated as CSASDTVYGYTF.